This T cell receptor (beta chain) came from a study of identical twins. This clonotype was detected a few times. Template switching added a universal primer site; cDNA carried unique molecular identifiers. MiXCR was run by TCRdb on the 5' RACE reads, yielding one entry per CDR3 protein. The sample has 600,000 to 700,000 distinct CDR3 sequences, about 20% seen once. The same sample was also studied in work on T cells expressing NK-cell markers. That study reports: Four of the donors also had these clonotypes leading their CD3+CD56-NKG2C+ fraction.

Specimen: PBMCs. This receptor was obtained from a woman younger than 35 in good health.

In DNA, the CDR3 is TGTGCCAGCAGCATAGGGACCAATGAGGCGGAGACCCAGTACTTC. It specifies CASSIGTNEAETQYF. This rearrangement joins TRBV12-3 or TRBV12-4 to TRBJ2-5; either TRBD1 or TRBD2 may supply D (5 bases each). The CDR3 totals 15 residues. V lost 6 bases and J lost 5, with 19 bases in between.